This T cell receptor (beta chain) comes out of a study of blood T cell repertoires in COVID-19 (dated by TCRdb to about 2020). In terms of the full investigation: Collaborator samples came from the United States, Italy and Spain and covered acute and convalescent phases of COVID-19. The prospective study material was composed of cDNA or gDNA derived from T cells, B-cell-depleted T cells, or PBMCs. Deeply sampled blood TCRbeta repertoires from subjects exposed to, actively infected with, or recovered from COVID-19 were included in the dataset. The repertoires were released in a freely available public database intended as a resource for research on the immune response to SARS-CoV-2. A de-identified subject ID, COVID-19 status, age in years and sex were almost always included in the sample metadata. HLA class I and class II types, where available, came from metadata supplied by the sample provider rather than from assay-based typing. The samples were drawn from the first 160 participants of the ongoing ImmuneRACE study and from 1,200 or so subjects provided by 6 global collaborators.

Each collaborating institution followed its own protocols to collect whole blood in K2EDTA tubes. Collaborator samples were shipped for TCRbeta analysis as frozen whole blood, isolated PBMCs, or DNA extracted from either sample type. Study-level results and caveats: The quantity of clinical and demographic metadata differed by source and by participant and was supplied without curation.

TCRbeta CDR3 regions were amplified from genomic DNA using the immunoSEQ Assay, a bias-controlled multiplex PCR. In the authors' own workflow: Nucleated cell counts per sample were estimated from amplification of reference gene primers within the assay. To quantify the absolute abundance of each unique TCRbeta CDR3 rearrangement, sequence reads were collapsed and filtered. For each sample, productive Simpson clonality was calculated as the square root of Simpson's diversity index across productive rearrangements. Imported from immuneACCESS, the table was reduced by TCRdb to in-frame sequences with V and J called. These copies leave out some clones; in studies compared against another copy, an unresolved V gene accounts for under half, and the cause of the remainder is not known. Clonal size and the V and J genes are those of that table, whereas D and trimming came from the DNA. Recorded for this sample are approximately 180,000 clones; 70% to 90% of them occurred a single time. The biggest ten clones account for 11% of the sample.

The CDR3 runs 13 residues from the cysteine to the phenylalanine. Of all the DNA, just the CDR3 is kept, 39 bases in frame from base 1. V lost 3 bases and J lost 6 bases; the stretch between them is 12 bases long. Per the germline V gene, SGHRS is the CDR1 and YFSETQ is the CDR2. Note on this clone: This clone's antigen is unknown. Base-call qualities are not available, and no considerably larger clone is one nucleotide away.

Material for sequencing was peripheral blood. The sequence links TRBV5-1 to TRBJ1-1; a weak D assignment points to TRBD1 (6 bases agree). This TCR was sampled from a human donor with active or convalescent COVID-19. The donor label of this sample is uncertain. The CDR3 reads CASSSQGSAEAFF. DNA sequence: TGCGCCAGCAGCTCGCAGGGGTCCGCTGAAGCTTTCTTT.